The 29 T cell receptor beta chains given below trace back to one sample, sequenced in a study of patients and donors after allogeneic stem cell transplantation. Using its own MiXCR run on the RT-PCR reads, TCRdb lists one record per CDR3 protein. In the table there are about 90,000 distinct CDR3 sequences, around 48% of which are singletons. The sequencing sample was made of blood, either unsorted or a sorted T cell fraction (not recorded which). These TCRs come from a human donor who was either an allogeneic HSCT recipient or a stem cell or donor lymphocyte infusion donor (not recorded which). It is not recorded whose cells these are; they may come from a transplant donor.

This clonotype was seen a few times. V gene TRBV7-6 combines with J gene TRBJ1-1; D is undetermined. CDR3 size: 15 residues. Trimming left V 1 base short and J 2 bases short, with 11 bases between. From germline, CDR1 is SGHVS and CDR2 FNYEAQ. The CDR3: CASSLERAGNTEAFF. CDR3 DNA: TGTGCCAGCAGCTTAGAAAGGGCGGGAAACACTGAAGCTTTCTTT.

The CDR3 DNA reads as TGTGCCAGCAGTCCGCGGACGGGAGGCCAGGGGGACACCATATATTTT. Translating it yields CASSPRTGGQGDTIYF. V and J are TRBV27 and TRBJ1-3; 7 bases are a match to TRBD1. With V trimmed by 5 bases and J by 8 bases, 15 bases remained unmatched. CDR3 length: 16 residues. Germline V CDR1 and CDR2: MNHEY, SMNVEV (reference sequence).

The gene calls are TRBV5-1 and TRBJ2-1; 9 bases are a match to TRBD2. The CDR3 totals 19 residues. The V and J ends lost 2 bases and 2 bases, in that order; junction bases with no gene match: 14. Germline loops: CDR1 SGHRS, CDR2 YFSETQ. The CDR3 DNA reads as TGCGCCAGCAGCTTTCAGCAGCTTGGCGGGAGGGTGACCTACAATGAGCAGTTCTTC. Amino acid sequence: CASSFQQLGGRVTYNEQFF. Full variable domain (remainder filled in from reference TRBV5-1 and TRBJ2-1): KAGVTQTPRYLIKTRGQQVTLSCSPISGHRSVSWYQQTPGQGLQFLFEYFSETQRNKGNFPGRFSGRQFSNSRSEMNVSTLELGDSALYLCASSFQQLGGRVTYNEQFFGPGTRLTVL.

V and J are TRBV28 and TRBJ1-4; no firm D call. The germline V gene encodes CDR1 MDHEN and CDR2 SYDVKM. This CDR3 spans 15 amino acids. V lost 3 bases, J lost 7 bases, and 15 bases lay in between. Here the CDR3 reads CASSFVGTTLEKLFF. In DNA, the CDR3 is TGTGCCAGCAGTTTCGTCGGCACGACTCTTGAAAAACTGTTTTTT.

The chain recombines TRBV4-2 with TRBJ2-4; D is unclear. This CDR3 spans 15 amino acids. Per germline, CDR1 LGHNA and CDR2 YNFKEQ. Trimming stripped 0 bases from V and 0 bases from J, with 6 bases between. The CDR3 coding sequence is TGTGCCAGCAGCCAAGAACTACGAGCCAAAAACATTCAGTACTTC. Its protein product is CASSQELRAKNIQYF.

This clonotype was seen a single time. The genes are TRBV27 and TRBJ2-3; D is perhaps TRBD2 (7 bases). Germline V gene data show CDR1 as MNHEY and CDR2 as SMNVEV (reference sequence). V lost 3 bases, J lost 5 bases, and 12 bases lay in between. The CDR3 extends over 14 amino acids. The CDR3 DNA follows: TGTGCCAGCAGTTTTCCAGGGGAGGGAGATACGCAGTATTTT. This gives the protein CASSFPGEGDTQYF.

The chain combines TRBV27 with TRBJ1-3; D might be TRBD1 (5 bases). The CDR3 runs to 13 residues. Looked up from germline, CDR1 is MNHEY and CDR2 is SMNVEV (reference sequence). Trimming left V 7 bases short and J 4 bases short, with 11 bases between. CDR3 coding DNA: TGTGCCAGCATGGGGGAGAGCGGAAACACCATATATTTT. It translates to CASMGESGNTIYF.

The table lists this clonotype with a few counts. The chain uses TRBV7-8 and TRBJ1-5; unclear D gene. Germline assignment: CDR1 SGHVS and CDR2 FQNEAQ. Deletions cut 1 base from V and 6 bases from J, with 16 bases between. The CDR3 totals 16 residues. The DNA of the CDR3 is TGTGCCAGCAGCTTAGAAGAGGGAATCACCCCTCAGCCCCAGCATTTT. As protein: CASSLEEGITPQPQHF.

There are a few counts of this clonotype. The V gene is TRBV9, the J gene TRBJ1-1, with TRBD1 matching 7 bases. The junction had 3 bases not matched to a gene; V was cut back by 2 bases and J by 2 bases. CDR3 length: 14 amino acids. The germline V gene encodes CDR1 SGDLS and CDR2 YYNGEE. The CDR3, as DNA: TGTGCCAGCAGCGTCCGGACAGGAAACACTGAAGCTTTCTTT. Residues: CASSVRTGNTEAFF.

The genes are TRBV29-1 and TRBJ2-2, with D maybe TRBD1 (5 bases). Germline assignment: CDR1 SQVTM and CDR2 ANQGSEA. Between the trimmed V and J ends, which lost 3 bases and 3 bases, there was a span of 11 bases. The CDR3 has 14 amino acids. The CDR3: CSVDSGFDTGELFF. CDR3 nucleotide sequence: TGCAGCGTTGATTCAGGGTTCGACACCGGGGAGCTGTTTTTT.

As concerns this clonotype: The conserved phenylalanine or tryptophan normally closing the CDR3 is absent here, so this likely arose from a read error. V is TRBV7-2 and J is TRBJ1-5, with 7 bases matching TRBD1. The V gene end was trimmed by 1 base and the J gene end by 0 bases; junction bases not matched to a gene: 3. In germline, CDR1 is SGHTA, CDR2 FQGNSA. The CDR3 spans 16 residues. The DNA for the CDR3 is TGTGCCAGCAGCTTAGGGGGACAGAGTAGCAATCAGCCCCAGCATTTG. This translates into CASSLGGQSSNQPQHL.

This rearrangement joins TRBV29-1 to TRBJ1-1, with a weak D call TRBD1 (5 bases). V was trimmed by 3 bases and J by 3 bases, leaving 23 bases between them. CDR1 and CDR2 (germline): SQVTM, ANQGSEA. This CDR3 contains 17 residues. DNA of the CDR3: TGCAGCGTTGAGGGACGGTCCCGTTCCACCCTCTACACTGAAGCTTTCTTT. This translates into CSVEGRSRSTLYTEAFF.

The CDR3 DNA follows: TGTGCCAGTCTACTAGCCGGAGATACGCAGTATTTT. Its translation is CASLLAGDTQYF. The chain uses TRBV2 and TRBJ2-3; TRBD2 might be the D (6 bases). V gave up 9 bases and J gave up 5 bases, with 12 bases separating them. Germline CDR1 SNHLY, CDR2 FYNNEI. CDR3 size: 12 residues.

The V and J genes are TRBV7-2 and TRBJ2-5, with 9 nucleotides matching TRBD2. J lost 5 bases, V lost 2 bases, and 12 bases had no gene match. This CDR3 is 17 amino acids long. The germline CDR1 and CDR2 sequences are SGHTA and FQGNSA. The CDR3 DNA is TGTGCCAGCAGCTTACTCGGATCTAGCGGGATCCGGGAGACCCAGTACTTC. Amino acid sequence: CASSLLGSSGIRETQYF.

This clonotype showed up just once. The gene calls are TRBV20-1 and TRBJ2-7, with D hard to call. Germline V gene sequence: CDR1 DFQATT, CDR2 SNEGSKA (reference sequence). The CDR3 totals 12 residues. V shed 3 bases and J shed 0 bases, with 6 bases lying between them. Written as DNA, the CDR3 is TGCAGTGCTAGCCTCGACTCCTACGAGCAGTACTTC. Translated: CSASLDSYEQYF.

This clonotype was seen more than once but under ten times. The V and J genes are TRBV5-1 and TRBJ1-6; the match to TRBD1 covers 10 bases. V trimming: 5 bases; J trimming: 6 bases; junction bases outside the gene matches: 5. This CDR3 spans 15 amino acids. CDR1 and CDR2 from the germline V gene are SGHRS and YFSETQ. CDR3 DNA sequence: TGCGCCAGCAGTCCCGGGACAGGGGCTAATTCACCCCTCCACTTT. Translated: CASSPGTGANSPLHF.

The V and J genes are TRBV5-6 and TRBJ1-1; D remains ambiguous. V was pared by 0 bases and J by 1 base, with 7 bases between. The CDR3 spans 14 residues. Germline assignment: CDR1 SGHDT and CDR2 YYEEEE. CDR3 bases: TGTGCCAGCAGCTTGGTGGGAGGGAACACTGAAGCTTTCTTT. Residues: CASSLVGGNTEAFF.

The chain joins TRBV28 to TRBJ2-2; TRBD2 agrees at 7 bases. The trim removed 6 bases at V and 4 bases at J, leaving 8 bases unmatched. The CDR3 spans 15 residues. Germline V gives CDR1 MDHEN, CDR2 SYDVKM. The DNA of the CDR3 is TGTGCCAGCAGCGCTACGGGACTACCCACCGGGGAGCTGTTTTTT. Translation gives CASSATGLPTGELFF.

V and J are TRBV24-1 and TRBJ2-1, with 7 bases matching TRBD1. The V segment lost 8 bases and the J segment 7 bases; nucleotides outside the gene matches: 16. This CDR3 has 16 amino acids. CDR1 KGHDR and CDR2 SFDVKD come from the germline V gene. CDR3 DNA: TGTGCCACCACCTCAGGGGGTGCGACAGGGTGGAATGAGCAGTTCTTC. It is translated as CATTSGGATGWNEQFF.

This clonotype was detected only once. This rearrangement joins TRBV29-1 to TRBJ2-1; 7 nucleotides match TRBD1. This CDR3 region has 10 residues. Germline values: CDR1 SQVTM, CDR2 ANQGSEA. V was pared by 7 bases and J by 7 bases, with 1 base of the junction left unmatched. CDR3 DNA sequence: TGCAGCGCGACAGGGAATGAGCAGTTCTTC. Protein sequence: CSATGNEQFF.

The sample holds a few counts of this clonotype. The chain combines TRBV12-3 or TRBV12-4 with TRBJ1-3; D ambiguous. The CDR3 runs 16 residues. Trimming stripped 2 bases from V and 4 bases from J, with 15 bases between. CDR3 coding DNA: TGTGCCAGCAGTTTACAAGGTCCAGGACGGGGAAACACCATATATTTT. As protein: CASSLQGPGRGNTIYF.

The rearrangement joins TRBV28 to TRBJ1-6, with 8 bases lining up with TRBD1. Germline V CDR1 and CDR2: MDHEN, SYDVKM. CDR3 size: 19 residues. V lost 2 bases and J lost 4; bases outside the gene matches: 13. The CDR3 DNA follows: TGTGCCAGCAGTTTAGGGGGACAGGTCCCCCATCTGTATAATTCACCCCTCCACTTT. Translating gives CASSLGGQVPHLYNSPLHF.

This clonotype appeared once. The CDR3 reads CSASGLNDISYGYTF. The CDR3 DNA follows: TGCAGCGCATCGGGCCTCAACGATATAAGCTATGGCTACACCTTC. The genes are TRBV29-1 and TRBJ1-2; D gene ambiguous. The CDR3 spans 15 residues. V lost 7 bases, J lost 4 bases, and 22 bases lay in between. Germline V gene data show CDR1 as SQVTM and CDR2 as ANQGSEA. Using reference TRBV29-1 and TRBJ1-2 for the parts outside the CDR3, the full variable domain is SAVISQKPSRDICQRGTSLTIQCQVDSQVTMMFWYRQQPGQSLTLIATANQGSEATYESGFVIDKFPISRPNLTFSTLTVSNMSPEDSSIYLCSASGLNDISYGYTFGSGTRLTVV.

This chain joins TRBV27 and TRBJ1-2; D is perhaps TRBD1 (5 bases). Trimming shortened V by 6 bases and J by 12 bases, and 20 bases separated the two germline ends. This CDR3 spans 13 amino acids. CDR1 is MNHEY and CDR2 is SMNVEV in the germline V gene (reference sequence). The CDR3 sequence is CASRRLGGEKDTF. The CDR3 DNA reads as TGTGCCAGCAGAAGGCTTGGGGGAGAGAAGGACACCTTC.

J is TRBJ2-1 and V is TRBV29-1, with D perhaps matching TRBD2 (6 bases). Germline V CDR1 and CDR2: SQVTM, ANQGSEA. V was clipped by 7 bases and J by 8 bases, with 12 bases between them. CDR3 length: 11 amino acids. In DNA form, the CDR3 reads TGCAGCGGGGGGACTCGCGATGAGCAGTTCTTC. Encoded protein: CSGGTRDEQFF.

The chain has TRBV6-2 or TRBV6-3 and TRBJ1-5; 9 nucleotides match TRBD1. The J segment lost 7 bases and the V segment lost 10 bases, leaving 8 bases of the junction unmatched. The germline V gene encodes CDR1 MNHEY and CDR2 SVGEGT. CDR3 length equals 13 residues. CDR3 sequence (DNA): TGTGCCACCGGGGACAGGGAAAAGCAGCCCCAGCATTTT. This codes for CATGDREKQPQHF.

This clonotype appeared a few times. The V call is TRBV12-3 or TRBV12-4, the J call TRBJ1-2; D unresolved. V gave up 2 bases and J gave up 4 bases, with 14 bases separating them. CDR3 size: 15 residues. The CDR3 loop reads CASSLKGGILYGYTF. The CDR3 nucleotides are TGTGCCAGCAGTTTAAAAGGTGGGATCCTCTATGGCTACACCTTC.

This clonotype was detected only a few times. The chain uses TRBV12-3 or TRBV12-4 and TRBJ1-1, with D uncertain. This CDR3 region has 13 residues. Trimming stripped 3 bases from V and 6 bases from J, with 11 bases between. CDR3 in amino acids: CASSFDKIPEAFF. As DNA, the CDR3 is TGTGCCAGCAGTTTCGACAAGATCCCTGAAGCTTTCTTT.

A few counts support this clonotype. The chain joins TRBV28 to TRBJ1-3; D not resolved. This CDR3 is built from 16 residues. V was clipped by 2 bases and J by 0 bases, with 11 bases between them. Germline-derived CDR1 and CDR2 are MDHEN and SYDVKM. The CDR3 reads CASSLRWRLSGNTIYF. In nucleotides, the CDR3 is TGTGCCAGCAGTTTAAGGTGGCGCCTCTCTGGAAACACCATATATTTT.